The next 26 T cell receptor beta chains were all read from a single sample in a study of response to subunit inactivated influenza vaccine. Using its own MiXCR run on the RT-PCR reads, TCRdb lists one record per CDR3 protein. The sample holds 650,000 to 700,000 distinct CDR3 sequences, 15% to 18% seen once. Sequenced here: PBMCs from blood, sampled 12 days after vaccination. These TCRs come from a man between 45 and 60 years old who received an inactivated influenza vaccine.

The chain is built from TRBV3-1 and TRBJ2-2; D is possibly TRBD1 (5 bases). V was trimmed by 5 bases and J by 1 base, leaving 17 bases between them. From germline, CDR1 is LGHDT and CDR2 YNNKEL (reference sequence). The CDR3 consists of 17 residues. The CDR3 region has the DNA TGTGCCAGCAGCTCAAAGCAGGGTTTGGTGAACACCGGGGAGCTGTTTTTT. It is translated as CASSSKQGLVNTGELFF.

This rearrangement joins TRBV4-3 to TRBJ2-1, with unresolved D. This CDR3 is built from 17 residues. Trimming removed 0 bases at V and 0 bases at J, with 12 bases between. Germline V gene lookup returns CDR1 LGHNA and CDR2 YSLEER. DNA for the CDR3: TGCGCCAGCAGCCAAGATAGATGGAGTAGCTCCTACAATGAGCAGTTCTTC. Its translation is CASSQDRWSSSYNEQFF.

This clonotype turned up a few times. The chain joins TRBV29-1 to TRBJ2-7; D ambiguous. From germline, CDR1 is SQVTM and CDR2 ANQGSEA. This CDR3 region has 13 residues. With 2 bases removed from V and 0 bases from J, the gap between germline ends came to 8 bases. The CDR3 nucleotides are TGCAGCGTTGAAAGCCCCGACTCCTACGAGCAGTACTTC. Residues: CSVESPDSYEQYF.

The rearrangement links TRBV12-3 or TRBV12-4 to TRBJ2-2; no reliable D call. This CDR3 is built from 15 residues. V was cut by 3 bases and J by 4 bases, with 12 bases left in between. DNA for the CDR3: TGTGCCAGCAGTTTCTTCCCTGGTGGCACCGGGGAGCTGTTTTTT. The encoded protein is CASSFFPGGTGELFF.

In its sample, this clonotype was seen many times. V usage is TRBV12-3 or TRBV12-4 and J usage is TRBJ1-1; TRBD1 matches 7 bases. The CDR3 has 14 residues. Germline trimming cut 7 bases from V and 9 bases from J; bases unmatched to any gene: 14. CDR3 nucleotides: TGTGCCAGCACCCAGAGGCCCGGGACAGAACAAGCTTTCTTT. Protein: CASTQRPGTEQAFF.

This clonotype was picked up a small number of times. The rearrangement uses TRBV10-3 and TRBJ2-3; 12 positions match TRBD1. Germline V gene data show CDR1 as ENHRY and CDR2 as SYGVKD. V lost 6 bases, J lost 4 bases, and 5 bases stayed unmatched. The length of the CDR3 is 15 residues. This CDR3 reads CAIRTGTGGPDTQYF. The CDR3 DNA reads as TGTGCCATCAGGACCGGGACAGGGGGCCCAGATACGCAGTATTTT.

The chain links TRBV20-1 to TRBJ1-1, with D perhaps matching TRBD1 (6 bases). Germline lookup yields CDR1 DFQATT and CDR2 SNEGSKA (reference sequence). This CDR3 region has 13 residues. V lost 6 bases and J 6 bases, leaving 17 bases between the germline ends. The CDR3 reads CSAGDTGVPEAFF. In DNA, the CDR3 is TGCAGTGCGGGGGACACCGGGGTCCCTGAAGCTTTCTTT.

This clonotype was seen many times. V gene TRBV20-1 combines with J gene TRBJ2-7; D may be TRBD1 or TRBD2 (6 bases each). From germline, CDR1 is DFQATT and CDR2 SNEGSKA (reference sequence). Trimming pared 5 bases from V and 6 bases from J, leaving 14 bases between. The CDR3 contains 12 residues. The CDR3 bases are TGCAGTGCTGGGGGGCGCAGTCGCGAGCAGTACTTC. Its protein product is CSAGGRSREQYF.

This clonotype was seen only a few times. V usage is TRBV29-1 and J usage is TRBJ2-7; 11 nucleotides line up with TRBD2. The germline V gene has CDR1 SQVTM and CDR2 ANQGSEA. The ends lost 6 bases at V and 2 bases at J; junction bases unmatched: 3. The CDR3 has 13 residues. The CDR3 protein is CSVGLAGTYEQYF. In nucleotides, the CDR3 is TGCAGCGTCGGACTAGCGGGTACCTACGAGCAGTACTTC.

This clonotype has only one observation. V usage is TRBV7-6 and J usage is TRBJ2-6; D unresolved. The CDR3 extends over 15 amino acids. Germline values: CDR1 SGHVS, CDR2 FNYEAQ. Trimming took 5 bases from V and 1 from J, leaving 9 bases between them. This chain's CDR3 is CASSSEASGANVLTF. In DNA form, the CDR3 reads TGTGCCAGCAGCAGCGAGGCATCTGGGGCCAACGTCCTGACTTTC.

The V call is TRBV27, the J call TRBJ2-3, with no clear D. This CDR3 comprises 13 residues. From germline, CDR1 is MNHEY and CDR2 SMNVEV (reference sequence). V was cut by 2 bases and J by 4 bases, with 7 bases left in between. CDR3 DNA: TGTGCCAGCAGTTTAAGTTCTGCAGATACGCAGTATTTT. Translating gives CASSLSSADTQYF.

This chain links TRBV6-2 or TRBV6-3 with TRBJ1-2, with D unresolved. The V end was cut by 8 bases, the J end by 10 bases, with 20 bases between. CDR3 length: 13 amino acids. In germline, CDR1 is MNHEY, CDR2 SVGEGT. CDR3 loop: CASRVLRREDYTF. DNA of the CDR3: TGTGCCAGCCGTGTGCTCCGGCGAGAGGACTACACCTTC.

The chain combines TRBV29-1 with TRBJ1-4; perhaps TRBD1 as D (5 bases). The germline V gene has CDR1 SQVTM and CDR2 ANQGSEA. This CDR3 spans 14 amino acids. Trimming shortened V by 5 bases and J by 7 bases, and 17 bases separated the two germline ends. The CDR3 DNA reads TGCAGCGTTCCCCGGCGGGGGACCGGTGAAAAACTGTTTTTT. As protein: CSVPRRGTGEKLFF.

This clonotype appeared a few times. The chain has TRBV5-1 and TRBJ1-1; 8 bases line up with TRBD1. Per the germline V gene, CDR1 is SGHRS and CDR2 is YFSETQ. V shed 0 bases and J 2 bases; nucleotides not matched to a gene: 3. This CDR3 is 15 amino acids long. The CDR3 here is CASSLEGQGNTEAFF. CDR3 coding DNA: TGCGCCAGCAGCTTGGAAGGACAGGGAAACACTGAAGCTTTCTTT.

The chain recombines TRBV2 with TRBJ2-1; D unresolved. CDR3 length: 11 residues. Germline CDR1 reads SNHLY; CDR2 reads FYNNEI. The V and J ends lost 0 bases and 9 bases respectively, with 3 bases between them. The CDR3 is CASSEAGEQFF. In nucleotides, the CDR3 is TGTGCCAGCAGTGAAGCGGGTGAGCAGTTCTTC.

This clonotype was detected only a few times. The V gene is TRBV28, the J gene TRBJ2-7; TRBD1 aligns across 8 bases. CDR3 size: 15 residues. The J segment lost 3 bases and the V segment lost 3 bases, leaving 7 bases of the junction unmatched. Germline CDR1 MDHEN, CDR2 SYDVKM. The CDR3 reads CASSLAGQGVYEQYF. CDR3 nucleotides: TGTGCCAGCAGTTTGGCAGGACAGGGTGTCTACGAGCAGTACTTC.

This clonotype was counted many times. The chain uses TRBV12-3 or TRBV12-4 and TRBJ2-7; unclear D gene. CDR3 length: 12 amino acids. Trimming pared 2 bases from V and 9 bases from J, leaving 11 bases between. The CDR3 reads CASSLRPDGQYF. The CDR3 DNA is TGTGCCAGCAGTTTACGGCCGGACGGGCAGTACTTC.

The V call is TRBV28, the J call TRBJ2-3; 8 bases fit TRBD2. Germline values: CDR1 MDHEN, CDR2 SYDVKM. The J segment lost 9 bases and the V segment lost 3 bases, leaving 11 bases of the junction unmatched. The CDR3 loop spans 15 amino acids. The CDR3 DNA sequence: TGTGCCAGCAGTTTGAGGGCTAGCGGGTTAGCGACGCAGTATTTT. It encodes CASSLRASGLATQYF.

The chain uses TRBV6-1 and TRBJ2-7; D not resolved. CDR3 length: 12 amino acids. Germline CDR1 MNHNS, CDR2 SASEGT. The ends were cut back, 0 bases at V and 5 bases at J, with 5 bases in the middle. CDR3 sequence (DNA): TGTGCCAGCAGTGAAGCAGGACACGAGCAGTACTTC. Protein: CASSEAGHEQYF.

About this clonotype itself: Relative to the germline gene, one junction end is altered; a read error may explain this. V and J are TRBV6-2 or TRBV6-3 and TRBJ1-6; no firm D call. Per the germline V gene, CDR1 is MNHEY and CDR2 is SVGEGT. This CDR3 has 14 amino acids. CDR3 bases: TGTGCCAGCAGTGAGAGCTCCTATAGTTCACCCCTCCACTTT. This sequence encodes CASSESSYSSPLHF.

Only a few counts were recorded for this clonotype. V and J are TRBV6-2 or TRBV6-3 and TRBJ2-7; TRBD1 agrees at 7 bases. The CDR3 consists of 14 residues. Germline CDR1 reads MNHEY; CDR2 reads SVGEGT. The ends lost 6 bases at V and 2 bases at J; junction bases unmatched: 7. For the CDR3, the DNA is TGTGCCAGCAGCCCGGGGACAGAGGCCTACGAGCAGTACTTC. Translation: CASSPGTEAYEQYF.

This clonotype was counted only a few times. The chain joins TRBV12-3 or TRBV12-4 to TRBJ2-6, with a possible D match to TRBD1 (6 bases). There are 16 residues in the CDR3. V dropped 5 bases and J dropped 2 bases, with 13 bases sitting between them. In nucleotides, the CDR3 is TGTGCCAGCAGTCCCGGGACACCTGCTGGGGCCAACGTCCTGACTTTC. Its translation: CASSPGTPAGANVLTF.

This clonotype was counted between two and nine times. The chain uses TRBV4-3 and TRBJ2-1, with D hard to call. The CDR3 is made up of 13 amino acids. Per germline, CDR1 LGHNA and CDR2 YSLEER. V was pared by 6 bases and J by 10 bases, with 16 bases between. CDR3 DNA sequence: TGCGCCAGCAGTCCAAGATACGACGGAGAGCAGTTCTTC. This codes for CASSPRYDGEQFF.

Only a few counts were recorded for this clonotype. The chain uses TRBV20-1 and TRBJ2-1; 8 bases match TRBD2. The J segment lost 5 bases and the V segment lost 2 bases, leaving 11 bases of the junction unmatched. Per the germline V gene, CDR1 is DFQATT and CDR2 is SNEGSKA (reference sequence). CDR3 length: 16 amino acids. This CDR3 reads CSARPPAGGGHNEQFF. The CDR3, as DNA: TGCAGTGCTAGACCCCCGGCGGGGGGCGGGCACAATGAGCAGTTCTTC.

This sequence joins TRBV6-2 or TRBV6-3 and TRBJ1-5; D perhaps matches TRBD1 (5 bases). The CDR3 runs 13 residues. Germline V lookup: CDR1 MNHEY, CDR2 SVGEGT. Trimming left V 7 bases short and J 4 bases short, with 11 bases between. The CDR3 nucleotides read TGTGCCAGCAACGGATGGGGGAATCAGCCCCAGCATTTT. It specifies CASNGWGNQPQHF.

The rearrangement links TRBV5-6 to TRBJ2-3; 9 bases are shared with TRBD2. Trimming at V came to 7 bases and at J to 2 bases, leaving 8 bases not matched to a gene. Germline-derived CDR1 and CDR2 are SGHDT and YYEEEE. The CDR3 totals 15 residues. DNA of the CDR3: TGTGCCAGCGGATTAGCGGGGGAGAACACAGATACGCAGTATTTT. Translation gives CASGLAGENTDTQYF.